This T cell receptor (beta chain) was obtained from a study of T cells in Graves' hyperthyroidism and ophthalmopathy. Study details: Prior to any treatment, at the point of initial diagnosis, peripheral blood was collected. Points from the study as a whole: Model output signaled ophthalmopathy a median about 6.3 months ahead of onset.

In regard to this clonotype: Its antigen is not identified.

CDR1 and CDR2 from the germline V gene are MNHEY and SMNVEV (reference sequence). The CDR3 length is 13 residues. V shed 5 bases and J shed 3 bases, with 11 bases lying between them. RNA transcripts provided the source from which TCR beta CDR3 regions were amplified. With the HTBI primer set, the TCR CDR3 went through a first round of RT-PCR. One entry per CDR3 protein results from TCRdb running MiXCR on the multiplex PCR reads. This sample has a few hundred thousand distinct CDR3 sequences; roughly 18% occur once, and the top ten carry about 14%. The chain couples TRBV27 to TRBJ2-7; no clear D gene. The TCR was taken from a woman aged 40 to 49 with Graves' ophthalmopathy. Material for sequencing was blood. The CDR3 is CASSPLSGYEQYF. In DNA form, the CDR3 reads TGTGCCAGCAGTCCCCTTTCTGGCTACGAGCAGTACTTC.